Listed below are T cell receptor beta chains from one sample, sequenced in a study of beta chain features in type 1 diabetes. This table comes from immunoSEQ multiplex PCR, and its TCRdb copy is limited to in-frame clones, with some not included. Found here are about 620,000 clones, roughly a sixth of them singletons; the top ten hold 0.07% to 0.095%. Source material: naive CD4+ T cells from blood. All receptors come from a man between 18 and 29 years old in good health. CDR3s include the opening cysteine and the closing phenylalanine or tryptophan. D genes are given only for firm matches.

TRBD1	TRBV5-1	14	CASSLKGTGNRAFF
NA	TRBV28	15	CASSSHTRMNTEAFF
NA	TRBV6-6	14	CASSVLRDRYGYTF
TRBD2	TRBV10-3	12	CAISESSGGSQF
TRBD2	TRBV7-9	14	CASSVAGPPNTQYF
NA	TRBV30	12	CAWTMIEREQFF
NA	TRBV5-1	14	CASSRMGPPYEQYF
TRBD1	TRBV2	15	CASSLDRGEADTQYF
NA	TRBV11-2	15	CASSLDVGGVETQYF
NA	TRBV13	16	CASSLIPRGSGNTIYF
NA	TRBV21-1	18	CASSKGNRTKFFNYGYTF
NA	TRBV9	15	CASSVEPGPEDTQYF
NA	TRBV18	15	CASHRRTNSYNEQFF
NA	TRBV10-3	14	CAIGGLPNTGELFF
TRBD2	TRBV7-9	16	CASSLLPSGGRNTQYF
NA	TRBV11-2	14	CASSLRRRNTEAFF
TRBD2	TRBV5-1	13	CASSLVRGNEQFF
TRBD2	TRBV5-1	18	CASSLVSLTSGGNYEQYF
NA	TRBV18	13	CASSTRESYEQYF
NA	TRBV13	17	CASSLRRLGRGNQPQHF
NA	TRBV20-1	11	CSRGDRYEQYF
NA	TRBV9	13	CASSVGNKNIQYF
TRBD2	TRBV2	15	CASSETSGGYNEQFF
TRBD1	TRBV7-2	14	CASSFTGTGSIQYF
NA	TRBV5-1	14	CASSRDVANEKLFF
NA	TRBV7-2	14	CASSIQGLAGELFF
NA	TRBV4-1	17	CASSQDWAASGTDTQYF
NA	TRBV18	15	CASSPRGVVKNIQYF
TRBD2	TRBV5-6	17	CASSSLVRRGSSYEQYF
NA	TRBV15	16	CATSRDLGRVGEKLFF
NA	TRBV6-1	13	CASSRQLNTEAFF
NA	TRBV9	13	CASSATEYYGYTF
NA	TRBV18	14	CASSSGSQSAEAFF
TRBD1	TRBV4-3	15	CASSQAATGGPGYTF
NA	TRBV5-4	13	CASGDLRNYGYTF
NA	TRBV9	14	CASSGLTGNSPLHF
NA	TRBV5-1	16	CASKKGGKGSYQPQHF
TRBD1	TRBV27	18	CASSSPGRDRGYTGELFF
TRBD2	TRBV10-3	16	CAISPVTSPSTDTQYF
TRBD1	TRBV6-5	15	CASSPTDRLGGEQFF
TRBD1	TRBV28	15	CATNVDRGRVETQYF
NA	TRBV5-6	19	CASSLRRYRDSDKFEKLFF